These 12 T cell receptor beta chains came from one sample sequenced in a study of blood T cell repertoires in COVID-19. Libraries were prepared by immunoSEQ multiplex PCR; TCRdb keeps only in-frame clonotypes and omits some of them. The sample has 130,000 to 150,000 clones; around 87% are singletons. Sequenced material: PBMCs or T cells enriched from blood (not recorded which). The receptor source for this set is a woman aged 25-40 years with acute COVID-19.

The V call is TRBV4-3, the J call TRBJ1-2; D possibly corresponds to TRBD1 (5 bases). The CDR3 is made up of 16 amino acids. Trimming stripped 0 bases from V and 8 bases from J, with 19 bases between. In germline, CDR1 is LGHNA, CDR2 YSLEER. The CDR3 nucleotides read TGCGCCAGCAGCCAAGAAAGAGCCCCTTCGCAGGGAGGCTACACCTTC. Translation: CASSQERAPSQGGYTF.

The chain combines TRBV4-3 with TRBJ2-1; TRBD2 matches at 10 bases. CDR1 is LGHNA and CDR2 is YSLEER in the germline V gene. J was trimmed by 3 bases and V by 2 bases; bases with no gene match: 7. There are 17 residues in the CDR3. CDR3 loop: CASSQPGLALDYNEQFF. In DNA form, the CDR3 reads TGCGCCAGCAGCCAACCGGGACTAGCGCTAGACTACAATGAGCAGTTCTTC.

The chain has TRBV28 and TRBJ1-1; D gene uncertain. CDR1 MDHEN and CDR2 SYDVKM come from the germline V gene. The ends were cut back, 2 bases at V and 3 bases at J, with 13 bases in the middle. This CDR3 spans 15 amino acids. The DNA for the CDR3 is TGTGCCAGCAGTTTAGGGGATGGGAGGGACACTGAAGCTTTCTTT. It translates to CASSLGDGRDTEAFF.

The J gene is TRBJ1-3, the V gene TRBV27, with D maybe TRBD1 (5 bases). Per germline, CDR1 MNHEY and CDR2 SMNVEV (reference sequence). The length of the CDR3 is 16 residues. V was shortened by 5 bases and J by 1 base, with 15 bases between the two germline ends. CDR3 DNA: TGTGCCAGCAGTCCCTCATCGGGGGAGTCTGGAAACACCATATATTTT. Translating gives CASSPSSGESGNTIYF.

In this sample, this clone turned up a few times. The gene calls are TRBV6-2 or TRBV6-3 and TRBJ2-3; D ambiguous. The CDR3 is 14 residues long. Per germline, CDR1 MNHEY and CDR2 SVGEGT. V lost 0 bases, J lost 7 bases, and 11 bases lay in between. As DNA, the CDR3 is TGTGCCAGCAGTTACTCGTTCCAACTCAATACGCAGTATTTT. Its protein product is CASSYSFQLNTQYF.

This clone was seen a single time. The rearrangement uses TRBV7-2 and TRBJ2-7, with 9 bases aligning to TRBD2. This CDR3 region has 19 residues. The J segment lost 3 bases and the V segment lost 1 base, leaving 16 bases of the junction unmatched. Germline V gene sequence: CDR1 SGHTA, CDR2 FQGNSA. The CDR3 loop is CASSLDGRIAGVSNYEQYF. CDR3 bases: TGTGCCAGCAGCTTAGATGGTAGAATAGCGGGAGTTTCCAACTACGAGCAGTACTTC.

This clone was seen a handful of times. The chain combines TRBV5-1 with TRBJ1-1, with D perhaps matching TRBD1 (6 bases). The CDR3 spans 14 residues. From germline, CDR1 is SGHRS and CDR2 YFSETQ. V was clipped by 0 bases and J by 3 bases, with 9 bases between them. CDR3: CASSLVKGDTEAFF. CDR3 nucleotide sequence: TGCGCCAGCAGCTTGGTCAAGGGGGACACTGAAGCTTTCTTT.

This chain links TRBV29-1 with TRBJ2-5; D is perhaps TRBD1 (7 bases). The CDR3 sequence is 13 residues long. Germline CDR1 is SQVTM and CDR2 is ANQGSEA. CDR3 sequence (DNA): TGCAGTGGCGCCACAGGGGAGGTGGAGACCCAGTACTTC. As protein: CSGATGEVETQYF. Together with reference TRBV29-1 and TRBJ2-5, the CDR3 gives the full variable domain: SAVISQKPSRDICQRGTSLTIQCQVDSQVTMMFWYRQQPGQSLTLIATANQGSEATYESGFVIDKFPISRPNLTFSTLTVSNMSPEDSSIYLCSGATGEVETQYFGPGTRLLVL.

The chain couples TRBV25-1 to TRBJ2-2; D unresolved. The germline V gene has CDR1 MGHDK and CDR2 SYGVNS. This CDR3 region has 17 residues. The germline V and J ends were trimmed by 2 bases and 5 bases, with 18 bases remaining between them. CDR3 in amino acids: CASSEGAVEVQTGELFF. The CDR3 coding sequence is TGTGCCAGCAGTGAAGGTGCGGTAGAGGTGCAAACCGGGGAGCTGTTTTTT.

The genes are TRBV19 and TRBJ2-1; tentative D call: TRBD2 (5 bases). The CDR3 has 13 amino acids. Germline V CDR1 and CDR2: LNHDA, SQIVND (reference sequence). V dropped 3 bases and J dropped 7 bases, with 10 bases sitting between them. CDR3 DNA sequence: TGTGCCAGTAGTATCTCGGGGTTAAATGAGCAGTTCTTC. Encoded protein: CASSISGLNEQFF.

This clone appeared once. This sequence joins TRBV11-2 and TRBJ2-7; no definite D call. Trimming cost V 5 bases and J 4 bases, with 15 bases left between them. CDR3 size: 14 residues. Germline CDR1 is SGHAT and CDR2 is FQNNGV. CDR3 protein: CASSPNPGRYEQYF. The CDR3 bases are TGTGCCAGCAGCCCTAACCCTGGCAGGTACGAGCAGTACTTC. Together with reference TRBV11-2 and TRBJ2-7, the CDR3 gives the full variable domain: EAGVAQSPRYKIIEKRQSVAFWCNPISGHATLYWYQQILGQGPKLLIQFQNNGVVDDSQLPKDRFSAERLKGVDSTLKIQPAKLEDSAVYLCASSPNPGRYEQYFGPGTRLTVT.

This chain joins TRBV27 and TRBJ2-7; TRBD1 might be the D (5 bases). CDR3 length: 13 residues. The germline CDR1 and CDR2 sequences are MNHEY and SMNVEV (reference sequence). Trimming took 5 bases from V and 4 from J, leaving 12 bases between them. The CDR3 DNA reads TGTGCCAGCAGTCCTATACAGGAATACGAGCAGTACTTC. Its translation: CASSPIQEYEQYF.